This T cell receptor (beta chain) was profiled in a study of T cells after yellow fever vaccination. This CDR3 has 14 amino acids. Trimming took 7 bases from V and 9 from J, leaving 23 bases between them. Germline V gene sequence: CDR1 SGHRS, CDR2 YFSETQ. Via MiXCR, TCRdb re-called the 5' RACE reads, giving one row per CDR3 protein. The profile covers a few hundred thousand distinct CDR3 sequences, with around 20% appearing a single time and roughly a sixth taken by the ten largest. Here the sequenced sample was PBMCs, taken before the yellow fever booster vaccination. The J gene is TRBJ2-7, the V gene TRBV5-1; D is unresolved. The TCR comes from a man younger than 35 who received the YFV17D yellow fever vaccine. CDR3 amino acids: CASLPPPLGHGQYF. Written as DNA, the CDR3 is TGCGCCAGCCTACCTCCCCCCTTGGGCCACGGGCAGTACTTC.